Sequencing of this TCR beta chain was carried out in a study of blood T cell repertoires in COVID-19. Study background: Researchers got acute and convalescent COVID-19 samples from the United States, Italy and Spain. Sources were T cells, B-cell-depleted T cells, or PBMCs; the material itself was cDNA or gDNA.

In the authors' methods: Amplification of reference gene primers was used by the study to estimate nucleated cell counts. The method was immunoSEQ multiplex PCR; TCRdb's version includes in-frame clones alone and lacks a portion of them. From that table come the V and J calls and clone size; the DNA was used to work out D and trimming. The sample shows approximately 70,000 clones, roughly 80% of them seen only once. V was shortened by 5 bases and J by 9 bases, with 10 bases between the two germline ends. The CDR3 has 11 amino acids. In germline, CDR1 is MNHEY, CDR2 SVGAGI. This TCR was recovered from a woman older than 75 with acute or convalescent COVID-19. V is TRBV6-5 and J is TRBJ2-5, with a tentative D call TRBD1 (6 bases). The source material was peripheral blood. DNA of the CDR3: TGTGCCAGCAGTCCCACAGGGCCCCAGTACTTC. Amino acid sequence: CASSPTGPQYF.